This TCR beta chain was captured in a study of T cells after yellow fever vaccination. Study details: Fractions with few cells were prepared using SMART-Seq v4 Ultra Low Input. General study results and limits: Abundant clonotypes from the bulk population could get into FACS-sorted repertoires as contaminants.

TCRdb recomputed calls from the 5' RACE reads with MiXCR, one row per CDR3 protein. The repertoire has around 550,000 distinct CDR3 sequences, 15% to 20% of them found once; the top ten carry about 13%. V lost 3 bases to trimming and J lost 0 bases, with 13 bases between them. The germline V gene encodes CDR1 LGHNA and CDR2 YSLEER. This CDR3 contains 16 residues. This clonotype was observed a handful of times. Antigen: not known. The sample in question was PBMCs, obtained 15 days after the yellow fever booster vaccination. The origin of this receptor is a man aged 25-45 years who received the YFV17D yellow fever vaccine. The rearrangement joins TRBV4-3 to TRBJ2-3; D might be TRBD1 or TRBD2, each matching 5 bases. The CDR3 coding sequence is TGCGCCAGCAGCCAGGGATCCGGGACGAGCACAGATACGCAGTATTTT. As protein: CASSQGSGTSTDTQYF.